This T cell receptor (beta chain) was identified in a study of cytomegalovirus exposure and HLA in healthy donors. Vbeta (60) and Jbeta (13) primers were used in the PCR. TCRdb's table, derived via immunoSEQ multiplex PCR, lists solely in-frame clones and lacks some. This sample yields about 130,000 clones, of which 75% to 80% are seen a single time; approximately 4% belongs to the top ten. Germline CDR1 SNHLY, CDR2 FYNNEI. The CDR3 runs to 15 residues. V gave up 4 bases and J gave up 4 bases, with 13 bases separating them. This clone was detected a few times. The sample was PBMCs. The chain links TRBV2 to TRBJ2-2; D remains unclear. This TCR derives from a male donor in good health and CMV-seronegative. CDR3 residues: CASSGERLTTGELFF. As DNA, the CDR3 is TGTGCCAGCAGTGGAGAGCGACTTACCACCGGGGAGCTGTTTTTT.